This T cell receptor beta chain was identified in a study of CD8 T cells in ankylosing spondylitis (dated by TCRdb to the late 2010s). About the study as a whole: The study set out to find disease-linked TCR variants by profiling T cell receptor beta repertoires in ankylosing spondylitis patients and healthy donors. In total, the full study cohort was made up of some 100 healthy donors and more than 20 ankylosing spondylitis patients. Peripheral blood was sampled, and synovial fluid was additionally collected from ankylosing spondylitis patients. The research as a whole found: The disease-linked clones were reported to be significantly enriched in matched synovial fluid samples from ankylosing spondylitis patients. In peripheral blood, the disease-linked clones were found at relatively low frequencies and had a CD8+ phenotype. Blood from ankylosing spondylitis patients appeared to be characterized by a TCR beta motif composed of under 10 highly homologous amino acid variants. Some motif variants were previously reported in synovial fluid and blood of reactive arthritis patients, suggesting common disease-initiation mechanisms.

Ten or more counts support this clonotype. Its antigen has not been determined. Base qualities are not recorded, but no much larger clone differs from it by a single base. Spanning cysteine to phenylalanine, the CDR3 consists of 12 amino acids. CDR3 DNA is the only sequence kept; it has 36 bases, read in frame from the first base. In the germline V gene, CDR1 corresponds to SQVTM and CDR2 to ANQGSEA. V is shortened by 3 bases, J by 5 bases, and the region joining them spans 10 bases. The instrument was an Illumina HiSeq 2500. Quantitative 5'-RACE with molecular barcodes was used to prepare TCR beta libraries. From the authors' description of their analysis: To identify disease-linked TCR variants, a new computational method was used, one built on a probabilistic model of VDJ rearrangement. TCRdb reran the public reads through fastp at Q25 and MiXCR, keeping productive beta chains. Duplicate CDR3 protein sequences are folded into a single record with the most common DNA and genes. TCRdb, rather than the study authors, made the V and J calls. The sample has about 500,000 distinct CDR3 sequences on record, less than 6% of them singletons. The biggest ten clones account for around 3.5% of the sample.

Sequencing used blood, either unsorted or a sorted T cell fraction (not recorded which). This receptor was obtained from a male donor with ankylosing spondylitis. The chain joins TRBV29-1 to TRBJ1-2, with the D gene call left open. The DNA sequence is TGCAGCGTTGAGGCCACCTTATATGGCTACACCTTC. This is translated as CSVEATLYGYTF.